This T cell receptor beta chain was obtained from a study of blood T cell repertoires in COVID-19. About the study: PBMCs, B-cell-depleted T cells, or T cells were the source of the cDNA or gDNA that made up the material.

Germline assignment: CDR1 SQVTM and CDR2 ANQGSEA. The germline V and J ends were trimmed by 4 bases and 6 bases, with 13 bases remaining between them. This CDR3 is 13 amino acids long. In the study's own analysis: Estimated nucleated cell counts came from reference gene primer amplification. The table came from immunoSEQ multiplex PCR; TCRdb's copy has only in-frame clones and leaves some out. From that table come the V and J calls and clone size; the DNA was used to work out D and trimming. The sample gives around 38,000 clones, roughly 85% of which show up once; approximately 4.5% is in the top ten.

Sample: peripheral blood. The receptor comes from a man aged 55 to 70 with COVID-19, enrolled during active disease. The V gene is TRBV29-1, the J gene TRBJ1-5; the D gene is possibly TRBD1 (6 bases). The DNA of the CDR3 is TGCAGCGTTGGGGCAGGGGCGGCTCAGCCCCAGCATTTT. Protein product: CSVGAGAAQPQHF.